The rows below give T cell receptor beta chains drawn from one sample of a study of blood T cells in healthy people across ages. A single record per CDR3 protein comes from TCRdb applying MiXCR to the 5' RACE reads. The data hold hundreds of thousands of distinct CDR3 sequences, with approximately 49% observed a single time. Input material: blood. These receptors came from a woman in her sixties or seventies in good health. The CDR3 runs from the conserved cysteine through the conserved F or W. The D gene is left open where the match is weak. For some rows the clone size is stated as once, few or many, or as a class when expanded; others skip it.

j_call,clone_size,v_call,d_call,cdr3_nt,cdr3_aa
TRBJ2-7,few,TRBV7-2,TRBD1,TGTGCCAGCAGCTTAGGGCCCGCAGGGGGCCCCTACGAGCAGTACTTC,CASSLGPAGGPYEQYF
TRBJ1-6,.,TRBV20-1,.,TGCAGTGCTACCCCAGGGTGGGGGTCACCCCTCCACTTT,CSATPGWGSPLHF
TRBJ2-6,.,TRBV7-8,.,TGTGCCAGCAGCTTACTTTCGCGGCTCTCTGGGGCCAACGTCCTGACTTTC,CASSLLSRLSGANVLTF
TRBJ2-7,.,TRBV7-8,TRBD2,TGTGCCAGCAGCCGGCCTAGCGGGAGTTACGAGCAGTACTTC,CASSRPSGSYEQYF
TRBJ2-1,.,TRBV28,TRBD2,TGTGCCAGCAGTTCCACCGGGACTAGCGGGTACGACTCCTACAATGAGCAGTTCTTC,CASSSTGTSGYDSYNEQFF
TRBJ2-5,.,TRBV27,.,TGTGCCAGCAGTTTTCGGATCGGGGCTCGCAACCAAGAGACCCAGTACTTC,CASSFRIGARNQETQYF
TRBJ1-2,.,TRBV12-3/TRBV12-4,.,TGTGCCAGCAGTTTACTTGGGGGGTTGGGCTATGGCTACACCTTC,CASSLLGGLGYGYTF
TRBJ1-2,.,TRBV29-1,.,TGCAGCGTAGACTCTGGACGGTGGTACTATGGCTACACCTTC,CSVDSGRWYYGYTF
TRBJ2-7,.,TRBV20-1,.,TGCAGTGCTAGAGCCTTAGCCTACGAGCAGTACTTC,CSARALAYEQYF
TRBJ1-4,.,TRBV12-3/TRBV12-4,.,TGTGCCAGCAGTTTCGGAACTAATGAAAAACTGTTTTTT,CASSFGTNEKLFF
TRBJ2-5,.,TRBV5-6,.,TGTGCCAGCAGCTTGGGAAGCGGGCAGGGCGATGAGACCCAGTACTTC,CASSLGSGQGDETQYF
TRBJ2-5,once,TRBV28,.,TGTGCCAGCAGGGGGACCTTGTACCAAGAGACCCAGTACTTC,CASRGTLYQETQYF
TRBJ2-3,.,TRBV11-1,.,TGTGCCAGCAGCTCGGACCCGACTAGCACAGATACGCAGTATTTT,CASSSDPTSTDTQYF
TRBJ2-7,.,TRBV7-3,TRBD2,TGTGCCAGCAGTGGCGGGAGGCCCGAGCAGTACTTC,CASSGGRPEQYF
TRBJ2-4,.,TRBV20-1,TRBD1,TGCAGTGCTGCGGACAGGGCGAAAAACATTCAGTACTTC,CSAADRAKNIQYF
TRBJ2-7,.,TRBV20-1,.,TGCAGTGCTAGAGATACACGGGGCTCCTACGAGCAGTACTTC,CSARDTRGSYEQYF
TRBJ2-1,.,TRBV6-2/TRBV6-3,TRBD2,TGTGCCAGCAGACAAGGAGGGACTATTAATGAGCAGTTCTTC,CASRQGGTINEQFF
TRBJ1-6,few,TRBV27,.,TGTGCCAGCAGTTCGTCAGGGTCTTCACCCCTCCACTTT,CASSSSGSSPLHF
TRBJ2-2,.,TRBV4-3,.,TGCGCCAGCAGTCATGAGGCCGGGGAGCTGTTTTTT,CASSHEAGELFF
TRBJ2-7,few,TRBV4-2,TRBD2,TGTGCCAGCAGCCCCCGTACTAGCGGACGCTCCTACGAGCAGTACTTC,CASSPRTSGRSYEQYF
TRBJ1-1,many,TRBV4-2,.,TGTGCCAGCAGCCAAGATGGATACAGCACTGAAGCTTTCTTT,CASSQDGYSTEAFF
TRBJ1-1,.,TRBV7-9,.,TGTGCCAGCAGTCAGATCGGAGGAGGACCTGAAGCTTTCTTT,CASSQIGGGPEAFF
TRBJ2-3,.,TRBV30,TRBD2,TGTGCCTGGAGTGTGACTAGCGGAGGAGGGGATACGCAGTATTTT,CAWSVTSGGGDTQYF
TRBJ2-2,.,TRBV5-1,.,TGCGCCAGCACCTGGGCAGACAACACCGGGGAGCTGTTTTTT,CASTWADNTGELFF
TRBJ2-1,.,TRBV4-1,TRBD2,TGCGCCAGCAGCCATACTAGCGGGAGGTATGAGCAGTTCTTC,CASSHTSGRYEQFF
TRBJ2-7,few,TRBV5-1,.,TGTGCCAGCAGTTTGGGCGGGTCCAACGAGCAGTACTTC,CASSLGGSNEQYF